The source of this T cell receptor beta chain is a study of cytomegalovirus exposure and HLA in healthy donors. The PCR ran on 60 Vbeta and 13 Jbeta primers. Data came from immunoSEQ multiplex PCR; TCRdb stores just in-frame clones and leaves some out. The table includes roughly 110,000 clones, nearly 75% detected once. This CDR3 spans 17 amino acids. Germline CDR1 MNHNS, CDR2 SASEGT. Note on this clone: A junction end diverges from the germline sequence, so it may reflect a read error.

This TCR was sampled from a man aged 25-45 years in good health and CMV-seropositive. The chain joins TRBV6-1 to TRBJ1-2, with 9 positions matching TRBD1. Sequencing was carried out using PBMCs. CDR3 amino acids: CASSEHVNRQGDGGYPF. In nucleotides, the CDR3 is TGTGCCAGCAGTGAGCACGTAAACCGACAGGGGGACGGGGGCTACCCCTTC.